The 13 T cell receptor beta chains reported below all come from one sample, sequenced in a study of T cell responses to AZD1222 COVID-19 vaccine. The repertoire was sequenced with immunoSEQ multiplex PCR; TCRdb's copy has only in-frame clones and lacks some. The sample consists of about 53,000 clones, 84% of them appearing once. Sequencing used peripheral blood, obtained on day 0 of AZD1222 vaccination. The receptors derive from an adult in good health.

The CDR3: CASSLGGGHTEAFF. In DNA form, the CDR3 reads TGTGCCAGCAGCCTGGGGGGAGGACACACTGAAGCTTTCTTT. The rearrangement uses TRBV11-3 and TRBJ1-1; weak D call: TRBD1 (5 bases). The germline CDR1 and CDR2 sequences are SGHNT and YENEEA. The V end was cut by 5 bases, the J end by 3 bases, with 13 bases between. There are 14 residues in the CDR3.

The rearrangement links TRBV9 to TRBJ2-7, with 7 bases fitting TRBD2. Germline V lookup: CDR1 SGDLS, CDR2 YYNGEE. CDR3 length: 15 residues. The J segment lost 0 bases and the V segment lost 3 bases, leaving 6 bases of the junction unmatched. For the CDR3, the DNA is TGTGCCAGCAGCGCCCTCGGGGGGAACTCCTACGAGCAGTACTTC. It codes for CASSALGGNSYEQYF.

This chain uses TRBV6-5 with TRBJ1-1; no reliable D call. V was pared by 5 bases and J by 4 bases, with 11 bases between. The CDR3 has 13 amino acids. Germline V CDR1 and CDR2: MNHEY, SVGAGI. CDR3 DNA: TGTGCCAGCAGTAGTCCGGGAGGCACTGAAGCTTTCTTT. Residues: CASSSPGGTEAFF.

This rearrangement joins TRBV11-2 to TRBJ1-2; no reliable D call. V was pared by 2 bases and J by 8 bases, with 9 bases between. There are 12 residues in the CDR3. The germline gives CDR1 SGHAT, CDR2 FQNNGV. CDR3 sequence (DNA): TGTGCCAGCAGCTTACTGTTTTCGGGCTACACCTTC. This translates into CASSLLFSGYTF.

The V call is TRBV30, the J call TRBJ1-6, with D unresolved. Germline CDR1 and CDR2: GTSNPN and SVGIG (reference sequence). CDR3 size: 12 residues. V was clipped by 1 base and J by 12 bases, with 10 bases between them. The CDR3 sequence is CAWSDLGEPLHF. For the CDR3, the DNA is TGTGCCTGGAGTGACCTCGGGGAACCCCTCCACTTT.

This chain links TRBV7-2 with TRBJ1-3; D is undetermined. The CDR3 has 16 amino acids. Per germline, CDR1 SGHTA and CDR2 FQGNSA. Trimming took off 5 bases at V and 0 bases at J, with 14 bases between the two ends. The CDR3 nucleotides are TGTGCCAGCAGCCTCTTACGGGAGAGCTCTGGAAACACCATATATTTT. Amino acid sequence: CASSLLRESSGNTIYF.

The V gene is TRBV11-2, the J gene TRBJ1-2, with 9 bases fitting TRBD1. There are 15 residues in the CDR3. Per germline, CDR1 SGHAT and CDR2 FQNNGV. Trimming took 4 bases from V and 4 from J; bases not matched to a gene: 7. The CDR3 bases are TGTGCCAGCAGCTCTATACAGGGGGCACGCTATGGCTACACCTTC. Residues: CASSSIQGARYGYTF. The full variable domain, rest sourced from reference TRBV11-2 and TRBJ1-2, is EAGVAQSPRYKIIEKRQSVAFWCNPISGHATLYWYQQILGQGPKLLIQFQNNGVVDDSQLPKDRFSAERLKGVDSTLKIQPAKLEDSAVYLCASSSIQGARYGYTFGSGTRLTVV.

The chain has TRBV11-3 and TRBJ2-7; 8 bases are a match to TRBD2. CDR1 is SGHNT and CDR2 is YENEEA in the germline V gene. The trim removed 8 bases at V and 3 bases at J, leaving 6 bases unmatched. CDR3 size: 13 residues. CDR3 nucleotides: TGTGCCAGCTCCGGGACTAGTCGCTACGAGCAGTACTTC. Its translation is CASSGTSRYEQYF.

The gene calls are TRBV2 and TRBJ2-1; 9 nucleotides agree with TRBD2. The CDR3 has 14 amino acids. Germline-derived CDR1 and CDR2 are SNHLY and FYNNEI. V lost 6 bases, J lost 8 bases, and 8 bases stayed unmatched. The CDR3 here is CASRGTSRYDEQFF. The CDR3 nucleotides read TGTGCCAGCAGGGGGACTAGCAGATACGATGAGCAGTTCTTC.

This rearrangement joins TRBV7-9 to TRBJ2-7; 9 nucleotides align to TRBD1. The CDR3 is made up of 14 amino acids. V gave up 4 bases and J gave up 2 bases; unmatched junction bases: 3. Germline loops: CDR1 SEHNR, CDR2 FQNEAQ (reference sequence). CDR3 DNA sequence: TGTGCCAGCAGCTCCCGGGACAGGGCCTACGAGCAGTACTTC. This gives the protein CASSSRDRAYEQYF.

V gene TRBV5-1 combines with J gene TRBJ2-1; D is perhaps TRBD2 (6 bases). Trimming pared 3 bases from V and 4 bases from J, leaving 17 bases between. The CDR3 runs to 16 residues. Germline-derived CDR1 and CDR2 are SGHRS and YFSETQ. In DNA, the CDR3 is TGCGCCAGCAGCTCACGAAGGACGGGAGCTTACAATGAGCAGTTCTTC. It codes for CASSSRRTGAYNEQFF.

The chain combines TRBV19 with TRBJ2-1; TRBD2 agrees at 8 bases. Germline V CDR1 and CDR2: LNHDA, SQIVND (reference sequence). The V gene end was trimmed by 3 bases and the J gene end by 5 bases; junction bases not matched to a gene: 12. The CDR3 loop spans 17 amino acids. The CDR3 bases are TGTGCCAGTAGTATGGGCCATACTAGCGGAGCCAACAATGAGCAGTTCTTC. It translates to CASSMGHTSGANNEQFF.

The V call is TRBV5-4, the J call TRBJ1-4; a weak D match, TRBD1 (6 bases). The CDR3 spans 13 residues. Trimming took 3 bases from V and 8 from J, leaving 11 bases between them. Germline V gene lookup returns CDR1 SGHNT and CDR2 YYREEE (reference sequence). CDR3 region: CASSSQGLEKLFF. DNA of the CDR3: TGTGCCAGCAGCTCACAGGGTTTAGAAAAACTGTTTTTT.